These 11 T cell receptor beta chains were sequenced from one sample in a study of tumour-infiltrating T cells in Burkitt lymphoma. Measured with immunoSEQ multiplex PCR; TCRdb has only the in-frame clones, and not every one. The table includes 5,500 to 7,000 clones, roughly 9.1% detected once. Sequenced sample: tumor tissue. The receptor source for this set is a human donor with diffuse large B-cell lymphoma.

DNA for the CDR3: TGCAGCGTTCTAGGGGCAGTGAACACTGAAGCTTTCTTT. It encodes CSVLGAVNTEAFF. The gene calls are TRBV29-1 and TRBJ1-1; TRBD1 is a possible D gene (5 bases). This CDR3 has 13 residues. Germline V gene lookup returns CDR1 SQVTM and CDR2 ANQGSEA. Between the trimmed V and J ends, which lost 5 bases and 0 bases, there was a span of 10 bases.

This chain links TRBV14 with TRBJ1-1; 9 nucleotides line up with TRBD1. The CDR3 consists of 15 residues. Germline CDR1 reads SGHDN; CDR2 reads FVKESK. J gave up 0 bases and V 4 bases, and 3 bases lay outside the gene matches. The CDR3 reads CASSRYRGLNTEAFF. DNA for the CDR3: TGTGCCAGCAGCCGGTACAGGGGGCTGAACACTGAAGCTTTCTTT.

This rearrangement joins TRBV7-2 to TRBJ1-1; tentatively, D is TRBD1 (6 bases). Per germline, CDR1 SGHTA and CDR2 FQGNSA. CDR3 size: 15 residues. V was cut by 5 bases and J by 1 base, with 14 bases left in between. The CDR3 spells CASSLIGGPNTEAFF. DNA of the CDR3: TGTGCCAGCAGCCTAATTGGGGGGCCGAACACTGAAGCTTTCTTT.

The chain is built from TRBV6-5 and TRBJ2-2; D unresolved. There are 16 residues in the CDR3. Deletions cut 0 bases from V and 5 bases from J, with 13 bases between. Per the germline V gene, CDR1 is MNHEY and CDR2 is SVGAGI. CDR3 loop: CASSYSFDLLTGELFF. CDR3 coding DNA: TGTGCCAGCAGTTACTCTTTCGATCTCTTGACCGGGGAGCTGTTTTTT.

The chain links TRBV4-2 to TRBJ2-5; 9 nucleotides line up with TRBD2. The end of the DNA fits TRBJ2-7 better, so the J call may be wrong. This CDR3 has 16 residues. Looked up from germline, CDR1 is LGHNA and CDR2 is YNFKEQ. The CDR3, as DNA: TGTGCCAGCAGCCAAGATTTGGGTAGCGGGGGCTACGAGCAGTACTTC. It is translated as CASSQDLGSGGYEQYF.

The chain joins TRBV6-5 to TRBJ1-5; D is undetermined. The ends were cut back, 6 bases at V and 4 bases at J, with 13 bases in the middle. The CDR3 covers 14 residues. Germline V gene sequence: CDR1 MNHEY, CDR2 SVGAGI. This CDR3 is CASSPETGNQPQHF. CDR3 coding DNA: TGTGCCAGCAGCCCCGAGACGGGGAATCAGCCCCAGCATTTT.

The rearrangement joins TRBV13 to TRBJ1-2, with D perhaps TRBD1 (6 bases). Germline assignment: CDR1 PRHDT and CDR2 FYEKMQ (reference sequence). The CDR3 spans 16 residues. V lost 0 bases and J lost 0, with 11 bases in between. The CDR3 region is CASSLGAGVTNYGYTF. CDR3 in DNA: TGTGCCAGCAGCTTAGGGGCAGGGGTGACTAACTATGGCTACACCTTC.

This clone showed up just a few times. V usage is TRBV5-6 and J usage is TRBJ1-2; maybe TRBD1 (5 bases). This CDR3 is 13 amino acids long. V lost 2 bases, J lost 4 bases, and 9 bases lay in between. The germline gives CDR1 SGHDT, CDR2 YYEEEE. The CDR3 region is CASSLGVTYGYTF. The CDR3 bases are TGTGCCAGCAGCTTAGGGGTGACCTATGGCTACACCTTC.

This clone was observed a few times. The chain joins TRBV6-5 to TRBJ1-5; tentative D call: TRBD1 (6 bases). The V and J ends lost 10 bases and 3 bases respectively, with 19 bases between them. Germline values: CDR1 MNHEY, CDR2 SVGAGI. The CDR3 length is 15 residues. CDR3 in amino acids: CATAYSRGHNQPQHF. As DNA, the CDR3 is TGTGCCACCGCATACTCCAGGGGACACAATCAGCCCCAGCATTTT.

This clone was observed a handful of times. The V and J genes are TRBV7-6 and TRBJ2-2; a possible D gene is TRBD1 (5 bases). This CDR3 is 18 amino acids long. CDR1 is SGHVS and CDR2 is FNYEAQ in the germline V gene. V was cut by 0 bases and J by 0 bases, with 14 bases left in between. The CDR3 here is CASSLAYSGRANTGELFF. CDR3 nucleotides: TGTGCCAGCAGCTTAGCGTACTCGGGCAGGGCGAACACCGGGGAGCTGTTTTTT. Based on the CDR3 plus reference TRBV7-6 and TRBJ2-2, the full variable domain is GAGVSQSPRYKVTKRGQDVALRCDPISGHVSLYWYRQALGQGPEFLTYFNYEAQQDKSGLPNDRFSAERPEGSISTLTIQRTEQRDSAMYRCASSLAYSGRANTGELFFGEGSRLTVL.

This clone has just a few counts. This chain connects TRBV18 to TRBJ2-3; unclear D gene. The ends were cut back, 2 bases at V and 3 bases at J, with 9 bases in the middle. Germline CDR1 reads KGHSH; CDR2 reads LQKENI. This CDR3 region has 14 residues. CDR3 in amino acids: CASSPGPSTDTQYF. As DNA, the CDR3 is TGTGCCAGCTCACCAGGACCTTCAACAGATACGCAGTATTTT.